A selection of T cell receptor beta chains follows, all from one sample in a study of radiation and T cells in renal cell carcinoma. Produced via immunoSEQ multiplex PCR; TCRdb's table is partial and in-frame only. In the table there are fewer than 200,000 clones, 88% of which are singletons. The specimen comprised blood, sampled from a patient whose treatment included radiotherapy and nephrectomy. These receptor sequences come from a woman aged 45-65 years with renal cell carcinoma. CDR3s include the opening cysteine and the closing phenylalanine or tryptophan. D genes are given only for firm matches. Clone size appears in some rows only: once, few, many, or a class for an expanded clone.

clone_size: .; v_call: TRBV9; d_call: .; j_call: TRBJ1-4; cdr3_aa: CASSVGQGLTNEKLFF; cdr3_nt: TGTGCCAGCAGCGTAGGCCAGGGGTTAACTAATGAAAAACTGTTTTTT
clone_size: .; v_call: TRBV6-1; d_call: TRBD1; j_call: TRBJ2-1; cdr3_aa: CASSWGQGEEQFF; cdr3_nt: TGTGCCAGCAGTTGGGGACAGGGGGAAGAGCAGTTCTTC
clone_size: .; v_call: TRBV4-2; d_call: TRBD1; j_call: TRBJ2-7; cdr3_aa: CASSQGTGDEQYF; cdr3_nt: TGTGCCAGCAGCCAGGGGACAGGGGACGAGCAGTACTTC
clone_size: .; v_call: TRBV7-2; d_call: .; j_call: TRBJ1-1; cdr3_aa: CASSLALGNTEAFF; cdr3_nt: TGTGCCAGCAGCTTAGCGTTAGGGAACACTGAAGCTTTCTTT
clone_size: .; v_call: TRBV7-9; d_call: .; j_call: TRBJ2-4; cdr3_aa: CASSLTSARGNIQYF; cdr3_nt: TGTGCCAGCAGCTTAACGTCGGCAAGGGGGAACATTCAGTACTTC
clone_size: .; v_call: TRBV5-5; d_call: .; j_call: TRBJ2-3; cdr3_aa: CASSLVGAGDTQYF; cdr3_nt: TGTGCCAGCAGCTTGGTCGGGGCGGGAGATACGCAGTATTTT
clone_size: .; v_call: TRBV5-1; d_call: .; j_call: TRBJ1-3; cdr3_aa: CASSLNPGGNTIYF; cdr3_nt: TGCGCCAGCAGCTTAAATCCAGGAGGAAACACCATATATTTT
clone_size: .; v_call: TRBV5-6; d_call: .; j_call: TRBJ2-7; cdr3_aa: CASSPLERPYEQYF; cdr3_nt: TGTGCCAGCAGCCCCTTGGAAAGACCCTACGAGCAGTACTTC
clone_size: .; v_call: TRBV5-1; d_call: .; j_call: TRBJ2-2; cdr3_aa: CASSFEAGPNTGELFF; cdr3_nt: TGCGCCAGCAGCTTCGAGGCGGGGCCGAACACCGGGGAGCTGTTTTTT
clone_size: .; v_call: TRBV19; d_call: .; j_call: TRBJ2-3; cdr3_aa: CASSEQGWADTQYF; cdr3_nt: TGTGCCAGTAGTGAACAGGGTTGGGCAGATACGCAGTATTTT
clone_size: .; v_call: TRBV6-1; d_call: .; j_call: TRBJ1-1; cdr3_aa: CASSDSAAWHTEAFF; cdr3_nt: TGTGCCAGCAGTGATTCGGCCGCTTGGCACACTGAAGCTTTCTTT
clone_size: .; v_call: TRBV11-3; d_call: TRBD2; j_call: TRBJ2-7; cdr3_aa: CASSTTGGPSYEQYF; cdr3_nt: TGTGCCAGCAGTACGACGGGGGGACCTTCCTACGAGCAGTACTTC
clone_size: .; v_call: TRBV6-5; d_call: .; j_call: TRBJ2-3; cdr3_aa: CASMQGSTDTQYF; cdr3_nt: TGTGCCAGCATGCAGGGCAGCACAGATACGCAGTATTTT
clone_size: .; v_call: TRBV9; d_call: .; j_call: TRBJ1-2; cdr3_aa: CASSVAARNFNNGYTF; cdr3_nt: TGTGCCAGCAGCGTAGCTGCCAGAAACTTTAACAATGGCTACACCTTC
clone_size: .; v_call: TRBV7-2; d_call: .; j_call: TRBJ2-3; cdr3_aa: CASSQAREKTQYF; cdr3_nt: TGTGCCAGCAGCCAGGCTCGGGAGAAGACGCAGTATTTT
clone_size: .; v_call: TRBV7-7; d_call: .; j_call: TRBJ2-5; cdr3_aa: CASSLGGTEQETQYF; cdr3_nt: TGTGCTAGCAGCTTAGGGGGGACTGAACAAGAGACCCAGTACTTC
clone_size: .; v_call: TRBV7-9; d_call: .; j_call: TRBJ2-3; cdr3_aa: CASSSRLEGTDTQYF; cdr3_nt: TGTGCCAGCAGTTCCCGCTTGGAGGGCACAGATACGCAGTATTTT
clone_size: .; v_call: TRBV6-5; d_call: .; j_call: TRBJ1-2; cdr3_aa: CASRPPHRVDGYTF; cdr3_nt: TGTGCCAGCAGACCTCCGCACAGGGTAGACGGCTACACCTTC
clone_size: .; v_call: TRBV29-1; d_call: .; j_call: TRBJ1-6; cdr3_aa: CSVGPDRNSPLHF; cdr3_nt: TGCAGCGTTGGGCCGGACAGAAATTCACCCCTCCACTTT
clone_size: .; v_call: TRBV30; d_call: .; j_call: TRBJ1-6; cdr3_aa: CAWAPNGDSPLHF; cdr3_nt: TGTGCCTGGGCGCCTAATGGTGATTCACCCCTCCACTTT
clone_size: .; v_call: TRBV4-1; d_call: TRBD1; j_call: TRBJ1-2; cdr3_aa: CASSPLTGDYGYTF; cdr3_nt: TGCGCCAGCAGCCCACTGACAGGGGACTATGGCTACACCTTC
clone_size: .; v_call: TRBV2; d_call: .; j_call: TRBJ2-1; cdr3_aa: CASTVYFQDSQFF; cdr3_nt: TGTGCCAGCACAGTGTATTTTCAGGACTCGCAGTTCTTC
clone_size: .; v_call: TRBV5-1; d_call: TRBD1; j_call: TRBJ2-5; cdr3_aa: CASSLRTGEAGETQYF; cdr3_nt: TGCGCCAGCAGCCTAAGGACAGGGGAGGCGGGAGAGACCCAGTACTTC
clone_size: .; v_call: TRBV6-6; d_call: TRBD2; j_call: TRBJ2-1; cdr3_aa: CASRLNVGGAGDEQFF; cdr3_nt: TGTGCCAGCCGCTTAAATGTCGGGGGGGCGGGCGATGAGCAGTTCTTC
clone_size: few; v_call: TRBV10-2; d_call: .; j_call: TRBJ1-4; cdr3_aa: CASSGAEGKLFF; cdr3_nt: TGCGCCAGCAGTGGTGCAGAGGGAAAACTGTTTTTT
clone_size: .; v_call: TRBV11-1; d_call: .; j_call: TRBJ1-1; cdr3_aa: CASSLTPGNTEAFF; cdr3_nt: TGTGCCAGCAGCTTAACCCCAGGGAACACTGAAGCTTTCTTT
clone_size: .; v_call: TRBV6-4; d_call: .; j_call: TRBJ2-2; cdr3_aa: CASSDFEQGSHTGELFF; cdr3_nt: TGTGCCAGCAGTGACTTCGAACAGGGCAGCCACACCGGGGAGCTGTTTTTT
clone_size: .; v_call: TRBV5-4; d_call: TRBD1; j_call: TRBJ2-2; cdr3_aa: CASNTRTGVYGGELFF; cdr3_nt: TGTGCCAGCAACACAAGGACAGGGGTCTACGGCGGGGAGCTGTTTTTT
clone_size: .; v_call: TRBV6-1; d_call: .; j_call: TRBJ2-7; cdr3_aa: CASGSPEQYF; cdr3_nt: TGTGCCAGCGGATCCCCCGAGCAGTACTTC
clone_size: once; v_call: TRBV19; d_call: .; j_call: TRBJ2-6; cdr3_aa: CASSIRASVSGANVLTF; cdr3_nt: TGTGCCAGTAGTATTCGGGCTAGCGTCTCTGGGGCCAACGTCCTGACTTTC
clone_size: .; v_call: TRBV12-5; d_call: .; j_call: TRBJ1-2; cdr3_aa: CASGLEGGGYTF; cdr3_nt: TGTGCTAGTGGTTTGGAGGGAGGGGGCTACACCTTC
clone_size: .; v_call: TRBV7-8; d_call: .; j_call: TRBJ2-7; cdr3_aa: CASRRQILSYEQYF; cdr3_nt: TGTGCCAGCAGACGCCAGATCCTTTCCTACGAGCAGTACTTC
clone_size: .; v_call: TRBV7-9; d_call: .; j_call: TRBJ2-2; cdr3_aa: CASSLPLGLAGGTGELFF; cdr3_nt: TGTGCCAGCAGCCTACCGTTGGGCCTCGCTGGGGGCACCGGGGAGCTGTTTTTT
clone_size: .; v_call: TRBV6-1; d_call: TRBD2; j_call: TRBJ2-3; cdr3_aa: CASSERSGGTVTDTQYF; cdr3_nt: TGTGCCAGCAGTGAACGGAGCGGGGGGACCGTCACAGATACGCAGTATTTT
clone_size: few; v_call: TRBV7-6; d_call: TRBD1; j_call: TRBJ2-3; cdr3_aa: CASSLAGTGADTQYF; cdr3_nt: TGTGCCAGCAGCTTAGCGGGGACAGGGGCAGATACGCAGTATTTT
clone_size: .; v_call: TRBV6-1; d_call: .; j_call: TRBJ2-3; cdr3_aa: CASSETGGTDTQYF; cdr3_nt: TGTGCCAGCAGTGAAACAGGAGGCACAGATACGCAGTATTTT
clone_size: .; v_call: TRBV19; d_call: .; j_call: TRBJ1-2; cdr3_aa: CASTPFGEFYYGYTF; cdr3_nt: TGTGCCAGTACCCCCTTCGGGGAATTCTACTATGGCTACACCTTC
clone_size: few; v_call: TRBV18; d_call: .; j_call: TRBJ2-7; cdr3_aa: CASSPRQDSSYEQYF; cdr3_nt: TGTGCCAGCTCACCCCGTCAAGACAGCTCCTACGAGCAGTACTTC
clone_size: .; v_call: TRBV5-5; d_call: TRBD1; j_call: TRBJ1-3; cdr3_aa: CASSAQGVGNTIYF; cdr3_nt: TGTGCCAGCAGCGCGCAGGGGGTTGGAAACACCATATATTTT
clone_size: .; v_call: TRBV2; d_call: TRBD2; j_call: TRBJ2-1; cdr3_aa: CASSSAFSGGSSYNEQFF; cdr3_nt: TGTGCCAGCAGTTCCGCCTTTAGCGGGGGGAGCTCCTACAATGAGCAGTTCTTC
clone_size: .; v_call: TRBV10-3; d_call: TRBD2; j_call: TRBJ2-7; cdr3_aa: CAISAGLAGDEQYF; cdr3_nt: TGTGCCATCAGTGCTGGACTAGCGGGCGACGAGCAGTACTTC
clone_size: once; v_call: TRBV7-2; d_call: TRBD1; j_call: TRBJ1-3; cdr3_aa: CASSLDRGSGNTIYF; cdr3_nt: TGTGCCAGCAGCTTGGACAGGGGGAGCGGAAACACCATATATTTT
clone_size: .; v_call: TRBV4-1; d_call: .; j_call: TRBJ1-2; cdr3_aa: CASSQSQGGSYTF; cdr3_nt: TGCGCCAGCAGCCAGTCACAGGGAGGTAGCTACACCTTC
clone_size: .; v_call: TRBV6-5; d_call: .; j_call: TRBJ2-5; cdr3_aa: CASSLRVAMETQYF; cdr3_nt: TGTGCCAGCAGTCTCCGGGTAGCTATGGAGACCCAGTACTTC
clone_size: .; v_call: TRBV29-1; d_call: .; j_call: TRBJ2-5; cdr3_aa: CSVRAPSKETQYF; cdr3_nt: TGCAGCGTTAGGGCCCCGAGCAAGGAGACCCAGTACTTC
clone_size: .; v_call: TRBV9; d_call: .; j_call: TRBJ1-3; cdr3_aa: CASDRGQRGNTIYF; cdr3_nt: TGTGCCAGCGACCGGGGACAACGGGGAAACACCATATATTTT
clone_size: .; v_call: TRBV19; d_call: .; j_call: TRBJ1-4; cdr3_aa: CASSTGQTNEKLFF; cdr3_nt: TGTGCCAGTAGTACGGGGCAGACTAATGAAAAACTGTTTTTT
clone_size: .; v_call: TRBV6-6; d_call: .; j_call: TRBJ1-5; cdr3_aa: CASSYVGDQPQHF; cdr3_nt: TGTGCCAGCAGTTATGTTGGTGATCAGCCCCAGCATTTT
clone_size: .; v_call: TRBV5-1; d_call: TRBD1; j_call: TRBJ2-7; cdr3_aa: CASSAPDRSYEQYF; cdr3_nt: TGCGCCAGCAGCGCGCCGGACAGGTCCTACGAGCAGTACTTC
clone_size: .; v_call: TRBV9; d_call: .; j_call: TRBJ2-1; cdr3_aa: CASSAGVGNEQFF; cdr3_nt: TGTGCCAGCAGCGCTGGTGTTGGGAATGAGCAGTTCTTC
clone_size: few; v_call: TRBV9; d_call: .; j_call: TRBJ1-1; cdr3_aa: CASSLSYRTQNTEAFF; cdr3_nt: TGTGCCAGCAGCCTCTCCTACAGGACTCAGAACACTGAAGCTTTCTTT
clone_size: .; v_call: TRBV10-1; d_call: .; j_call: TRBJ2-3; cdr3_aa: CASSEEGTRLTDTQYF; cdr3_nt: TGCGCCAGCAGTGAGGAAGGAACCCGTCTCACAGATACGCAGTATTTT
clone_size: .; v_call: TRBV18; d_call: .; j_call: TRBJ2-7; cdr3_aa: CASSPGGTYEQYF; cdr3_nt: TGTGCCAGCTCACCGGGTGGGACCTACGAGCAGTACTTC
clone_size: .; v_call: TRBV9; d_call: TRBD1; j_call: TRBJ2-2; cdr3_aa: CASSVDRGRAGELFF; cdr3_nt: TGTGCCAGCAGCGTAGACAGGGGGCGCGCCGGGGAGCTGTTTTTT
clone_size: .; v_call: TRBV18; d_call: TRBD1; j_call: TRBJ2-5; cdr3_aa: CASSPLDRSWETQYF; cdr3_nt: TGTGCCAGCTCACCCCTGGACAGGTCGTGGGAGACCCAGTACTTC